A selection of T cell receptor beta chains follows, all from one sample in a study of shared clonotypes between healthy human individuals. Here immunoSEQ multiplex PCR was the method, and the copy in TCRdb shows in-frame clones only, minus some. The profile covers 760,000 or so clones, with about 96% appearing a single time and about 0.21% taken by the ten largest. Sequenced material: naive CD8+ T cells sorted from blood. The receptor source for this set is a man aged 30 to 39 in good health. Both conserved end residues are part of each CDR3. Each record gives: D gene, V gene, clone size, J gene, CDR3 DNA, CDR3 protein. A D gene is named only where the DNA matches it firmly. Some rows have no size entry. The others give once, few or many, or a class for an expanded clone.

D: NA; V: TRBV27; size: NA; J: TRBJ2-7; DNA: TGTGCCAGCAGGCCGGGGTTCAGGGTGTACGAGCAGTACTTC; CDR3: CASRPGFRVYEQYF
D: TRBD2; V: TRBV10-1; size: NA; J: TRBJ2-3; DNA: TGCGCCAGCAGGGCCCTTCGTGGCGGGAGCTCCGGTACGCAGTATTTT; CDR3: CASRALRGGSSGTQYF
D: TRBD2; V: TRBV13; size: NA; J: TRBJ2-3; DNA: TGTGCCAGCAGCTTATCCTCTTGGGGACTAGCGGGAGAAGTGGCAGATACGCAGTATTTT; CDR3: CASSLSSWGLAGEVADTQYF
D: NA; V: TRBV27; size: once; J: TRBJ2-7; DNA: TGTGCCAGCAGTTTAACGGGATCATACGAGCAGTACTTC; CDR3: CASSLTGSYEQYF
D: NA; V: TRBV6-1; size: NA; J: TRBJ1-4; DNA: TGTGCCAGCAGTGAAGGATACAGGGCAACTAATGAAAAACTGTTTTTT; CDR3: CASSEGYRATNEKLFF
D: TRBD2; V: TRBV7-9; size: NA; J: TRBJ2-1; DNA: TGTGCCAGCAGCTTAGAAGGCGGGAGGCACTACAATGAGCAGTTCTTC; CDR3: CASSLEGGRHYNEQFF
D: NA; V: TRBV7-9; size: NA; J: TRBJ1-5; DNA: TGTGCCAGCACTCGGGGGCCCGGTCAGCCCCAGCATTTT; CDR3: CASTRGPGQPQHF
D: TRBD1; V: TRBV7-9; size: NA; J: TRBJ2-3; DNA: TGTGCCAGCAGCTGGGAACAGGGGGCGCAAGATACGCAGTATTTT; CDR3: CASSWEQGAQDTQYF
D: TRBD1; V: TRBV6-5; size: NA; J: TRBJ2-7; DNA: TGTGCCAGCGGGGAGCAGGGGGCATACGAGCAGTACTTC; CDR3: CASGEQGAYEQYF
D: TRBD1; V: TRBV9; size: NA; J: TRBJ1-2; DNA: TGTGCCAGCAGCGTAGCACAGGGGGCTGAGGGCTACACCTTC; CDR3: CASSVAQGAEGYTF
D: NA; V: TRBV4-2; size: NA; J: TRBJ2-7; DNA: TGTGCCAGCAGCCATGGGAGCGGAGCCGGCGGGGAGCAGTACTTC; CDR3: CASSHGSGAGGEQYF
D: NA; V: TRBV28; size: NA; J: TRBJ2-3; DNA: TGTGCCAGCAGTTTACCGGACAGCAAGGCCGCAGATACGCAGTATTTT; CDR3: CASSLPDSKAADTQYF
D: TRBD1; V: TRBV4-3; size: NA; J: TRBJ1-4; DNA: TGCGCCAGCAGCCGCTGGACAGGGCAAGAAAAACTGTTTTTT; CDR3: CASSRWTGQEKLFF
D: NA; V: TRBV29-1; size: NA; J: TRBJ2-7; DNA: TGCAGCGTTGAAGAAGGAGCATACGAGCAGTACTTC; CDR3: CSVEEGAYEQYF
D: TRBD1; V: TRBV5-5; size: NA; J: TRBJ1-4; DNA: TGTGCCAGCAGCTTCTCAGGGGGTACAGCTAATGAAAAACTGTTTTTT; CDR3: CASSFSGGTANEKLFF
D: NA; V: TRBV20-1; size: NA; J: TRBJ2-5; DNA: TGCAGTAATAGCCCTGCAGAGACCCAGTACTTC; CDR3: CSNSPAETQYF
D: NA; V: TRBV6-1; size: NA; J: TRBJ1-1; DNA: TGTGCCAGCAGTGAAGCGAGGTTCTTGAACACTGAAGCTTTCTTT; CDR3: CASSEARFLNTEAFF
D: TRBD1; V: TRBV28; size: NA; J: TRBJ1-2; DNA: TGTGCCAGCAGCCATCAGACAGGGACTTTTACGAAGTTCTATGGCTACACCTTC; CDR3: CASSHQTGTFTKFYGYTF
D: NA; V: TRBV13; size: NA; J: TRBJ2-7; DNA: TGTGCCAGCAGCTTAAGCTCGGGCCTTTCCTACGAGCAGTACTTC; CDR3: CASSLSSGLSYEQYF
D: NA; V: TRBV9; size: NA; J: TRBJ2-3; DNA: TGTGCCAGCAGCGTAGAGGCTAGCAACACAGATACGCAGTATTTT; CDR3: CASSVEASNTDTQYF
D: TRBD2; V: TRBV5-1; size: NA; J: TRBJ2-7; DNA: TGCGCCAGCAGTTTAGCGGGCAACTCCTACGAGCAGTACTTC; CDR3: CASSLAGNSYEQYF
D: TRBD2; V: TRBV14; size: NA; J: TRBJ2-7; DNA: TGTGCCAGCAGCCAAGGAGCGGGAGATTTTTACGAGCAGTACTTC; CDR3: CASSQGAGDFYEQYF
D: NA; V: TRBV27; size: NA; J: TRBJ2-7; DNA: TGTGCCAGCAGTTTAATCCCGGGGGATTCCGAGCAGTACTTC; CDR3: CASSLIPGDSEQYF
D: TRBD2; V: TRBV2; size: NA; J: TRBJ2-5; DNA: TGTGCCAGCAGTGCCCGCGGGAGCCGAGAGACCCAGTACTTC; CDR3: CASSARGSRETQYF
D: TRBD2; V: TRBV7-9; size: NA; J: TRBJ2-3; DNA: TGTGCCAGCAGCCCCGCAGCTAGCGGACAAGGAGATACGCAGTATTTT; CDR3: CASSPAASGQGDTQYF
D: NA; V: TRBV27; size: NA; J: TRBJ2-1; DNA: TGTGCCAGCAGTCCCGGGGACGGCGATGAGCAGTTCTTC; CDR3: CASSPGDGDEQFF
D: NA; V: TRBV9; size: NA; J: TRBJ2-3; DNA: TGTGCCAGCAGCCCCCGCTCAGGGTATAGCACAGATACGCAGTATTTT; CDR3: CASSPRSGYSTDTQYF
D: NA; V: TRBV9; size: NA; J: TRBJ2-2; DNA: TGTGCCAGCAGCGTAGACGCGGGTACTCTCCACACCGGGGAGCTGTTTTTT; CDR3: CASSVDAGTLHTGELFF
D: NA; V: TRBV27; size: NA; J: TRBJ2-7; DNA: TGTGCCAGCAGTTTATCGGGAGGGACAAATTATGGGCAGTACTTC; CDR3: CASSLSGGTNYGQYF
D: TRBD2; V: TRBV4-2; size: NA; J: TRBJ2-7; DNA: TGTGCCAGCAGCCAAGGGACTAGCGGGAAAGGCGAGCAGTACTTC; CDR3: CASSQGTSGKGEQYF
D: NA; V: TRBV11-2; size: NA; J: TRBJ2-7; DNA: TGTGCCAGCAGCTTAGGAGGGCACAACTCCTACGAGCAGTACTTC; CDR3: CASSLGGHNSYEQYF
D: TRBD1; V: TRBV5-4; size: NA; J: TRBJ1-2; DNA: TGTGCCAGCAGCTTTCAGACGACAGGGCATGGCTACACCTTC; CDR3: CASSFQTTGHGYTF
D: TRBD2; V: TRBV6-1; size: NA; J: TRBJ2-7; DNA: TGTGCCAGCAGGGACACTAGCGGGAGTTTCTACGAGCAGTACTTC; CDR3: CASRDTSGSFYEQYF
D: NA; V: TRBV25-1; size: NA; J: TRBJ2-7; DNA: TGTGCCAGCAGTGCTTCTCCAGCGGGCGGGCAGTACTTC; CDR3: CASSASPAGGQYF
D: TRBD2; V: TRBV2; size: NA; J: TRBJ2-5; DNA: TGTGCCAGCAGTGACCAGGGACTAGCGGGAACCGAGACCCAGTACTTC; CDR3: CASSDQGLAGTETQYF
D: NA; V: TRBV9; size: NA; J: TRBJ2-1; DNA: TGTGCCAGCAGCGTCGGCGGGAATACTGAGCAGTTCTTC; CDR3: CASSVGGNTEQFF
D: NA; V: TRBV7-6; size: NA; J: TRBJ1-4; DNA: TGTGCCAGCAGCCCTCTTTTTTCAGGGACGGAAAAACTGTTTTTT; CDR3: CASSPLFSGTEKLFF
D: NA; V: TRBV28; size: NA; J: TRBJ2-5; DNA: TGTGCCAGCAGCCAGCGGGTTTGGGGAGAGACCCAGTACTTC; CDR3: CASSQRVWGETQYF
D: NA; V: TRBV6-1; size: NA; J: TRBJ2-2; DNA: TGTGCCAGCAACCTGGGAGACGCCGGGGAGCTGTTTTTT; CDR3: CASNLGDAGELFF
D: NA; V: TRBV10-1; size: NA; J: TRBJ1-4; DNA: TGCGCCAGCAGCCCGACAGACTCAACTAATGAAAAACTGTTTTTT; CDR3: CASSPTDSTNEKLFF
D: TRBD1; V: TRBV7-6; size: NA; J: TRBJ1-1; DNA: TGTGCCAGCAGCTTAGGCGACAGGGGGATGAACACTGAAGCTTTCTTT; CDR3: CASSLGDRGMNTEAFF
D: TRBD2; V: TRBV11-1; size: NA; J: TRBJ2-3; DNA: TGTGCCAGCAGCTTAGCGATGCGGGAGTGGGGCACAGATACGCAGTATTTT; CDR3: CASSLAMREWGTDTQYF
D: NA; V: TRBV29-1; size: NA; J: TRBJ2-3; DNA: TGCAGCGTTGTCACCCCTAGCACAGATACGCAGTATTTT; CDR3: CSVVTPSTDTQYF
D: TRBD1; V: TRBV7-6; size: NA; J: TRBJ2-5; DNA: TGTGCCAGCAGCTTAAGGGACAGGGCTCCGCGTGGCCCCCAAGAGACCCAGTACTTC; CDR3: CASSLRDRAPRGPQETQYF
D: TRBD2; V: TRBV28; size: NA; J: TRBJ2-1; DNA: TGTGCCAGCAGTGCGGGGGAGGGTAGGAGCGATGAGCAGTTCTTC; CDR3: CASSAGEGRSDEQFF
D: TRBD1; V: TRBV7-8; size: NA; J: TRBJ2-7; DNA: TGTGCCAGCAGCCCCCTGACGACAGGGGACTACGAGCAGTACTTC; CDR3: CASSPLTTGDYEQYF